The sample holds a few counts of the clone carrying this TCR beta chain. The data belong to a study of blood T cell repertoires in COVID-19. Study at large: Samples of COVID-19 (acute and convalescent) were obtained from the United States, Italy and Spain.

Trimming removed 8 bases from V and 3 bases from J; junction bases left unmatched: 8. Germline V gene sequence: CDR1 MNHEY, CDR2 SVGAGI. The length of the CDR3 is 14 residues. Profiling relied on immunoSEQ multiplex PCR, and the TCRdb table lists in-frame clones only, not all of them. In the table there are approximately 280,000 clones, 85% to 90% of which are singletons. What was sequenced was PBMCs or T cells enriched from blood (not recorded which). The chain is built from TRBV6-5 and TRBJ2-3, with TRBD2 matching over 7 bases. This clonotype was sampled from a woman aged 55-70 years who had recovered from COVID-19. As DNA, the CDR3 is TGTGCCAGCGGACGGGGGGAGACGACAGATACGCAGTATTTT. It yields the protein CASGRGETTDTQYF.